The clone carrying this T cell receptor (beta chain) was counted at least ten times. The data were taken from a study of neurological immune-mediated disorders. TCRdb called the 5' RACE reads again in MiXCR, with one record for every CDR3 protein. This sample has fewer than 90,000 distinct CDR3 sequences, with 4% to 6% found just once. This TCR derives from a man aged 18 to 35 with multiple sclerosis. Sequences were obtained from PBMCs.

Written as DNA, the CDR3 is TGCAGTGCTAGCCGAGGACTAGCGGGGGGGGGTGAGCAGTTCTTC. This codes for CSASRGLAGGGEQFF. This chain links TRBV20-1 with TRBJ2-1, with 15 bases fitting TRBD2. This CDR3 region has 15 residues. The V gene's germline CDR1 is DFQATT and CDR2 SNEGSKA (reference sequence). The V and J ends lost 3 bases and 9 bases, in that order; junction bases with no gene match: 6.